This TCR delta chain appears in the sequencing data of a study of γδ T cells in repeated Plasmodium falciparum infection. Study-level points and caveats: Over time and infection, Vgamma9/Vdelta2+ repertoires remained highly stable and polyclonal.

This CDR3 is built from 16 residues. CDR1 and CDR2 from the germline V gene are GEAIGNYY and EKD. Gammadelta T cells were flow-sorted from PBMC into Vgamma9/Vdelta2+ and Vdelta2-negative populations for bulk analysis. TCRdb redid the clone calls on the multiplex PCR reads with CATT. The sample includes some 100,000 delta-chain clones, over 1.1% of them seen just once. In its sample, this clone was seen many times. The antigen is undetermined. TCRdb's listed protein matches a much larger clone and diverges from this DNA's translation at residue 14, likely through a read error; the protein shown comes from the DNA.

The clonotype comes from a pool of human donors (malaria-infected and uninfected, not separated). The V gene was identified as TRDV2, while no J gene was called; no DNA check was done on the table's D call, TRDD3. Sequenced sample: gamma-delta T cells from blood. The CDR3 region is CACDWVLGDTSLKPIF. CDR3 nucleotides: TGTGCCTGTGATTGGGTACTGGGGGATACCTCCCTTAAACCCATCTTT.